Reported below is one T cell receptor (beta chain). These data originate in a study of blood T cell repertoires in COVID-19. On the study more broadly: Italy, Spain and the United States were the sources of the convalescent and acute COVID-19 samples.

In the original analysis: Cell counts per sample came from amplifying reference gene primers. Using immunoSEQ multiplex PCR, the repertoire was profiled, and TCRdb retains in-frame clones only, with some absent. V, J and clone size were drawn from that table, and D and trimming were deduced from the DNA. Here the sample spans about 62,000 clones, around 86% being singletons. With 6 bases removed from V and 2 bases from J, the gap between germline ends came to 14 bases. This CDR3 is 14 amino acids long. Germline lookup yields CDR1 MDHEN and CDR2 SYDVKM. The sample was peripheral blood. J is TRBJ2-7 and V is TRBV28, with a weak D call TRBD1 (5 bases). The source is an elderly woman with acute or convalescent COVID-19. In DNA, the CDR3 is TGTGCCAGCAGACCACAGACAGAGCCCTACGAGCAGTACTTC. Translated, it gives CASRPQTEPYEQYF.